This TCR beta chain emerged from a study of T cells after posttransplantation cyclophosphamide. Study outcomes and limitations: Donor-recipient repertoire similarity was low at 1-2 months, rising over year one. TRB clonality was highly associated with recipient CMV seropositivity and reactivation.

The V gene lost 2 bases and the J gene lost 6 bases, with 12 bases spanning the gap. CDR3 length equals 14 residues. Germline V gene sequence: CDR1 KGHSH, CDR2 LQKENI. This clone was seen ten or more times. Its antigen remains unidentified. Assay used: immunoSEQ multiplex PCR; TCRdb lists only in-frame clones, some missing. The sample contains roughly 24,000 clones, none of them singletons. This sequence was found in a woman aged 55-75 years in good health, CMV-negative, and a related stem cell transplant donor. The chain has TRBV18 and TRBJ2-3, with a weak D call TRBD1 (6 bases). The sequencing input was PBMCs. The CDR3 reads CASSPETGKDTQYF. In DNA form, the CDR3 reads TGTGCCAGCTCACCAGAAACAGGGAAGGATACGCAGTATTTT.